This T cell receptor (beta chain) was captured by sequencing in a study of T cell responses to AZD1222 COVID-19 vaccine. Findings and caveats of the study: Most donors were white British and more were female, and clonal diversity was possibly underestimated. Regions 160-218 and 743-854 dominated among vaccine-associated CD4 TCRs spanning spike. In the spike-specific TCR repertoire, nearly half reportedly target unmutated variant regions.

After removal of 5 bases from V and 5 bases from J, the junction contained 8 bases not matched to a gene. This CDR3 contains 16 residues. The germline CDR1 and CDR2 sequences are SGHTA and FQGNSA. Turning to this clone: The antigen remains unidentified.

The repertoire was sequenced with immunoSEQ multiplex PCR; TCRdb's copy has only in-frame clones and lacks some. The sample lists about 120,000 clones; 85% to 90% were seen once. The source material was peripheral blood, sampled on day 0 of AZD1222 vaccination. The rearrangement uses TRBV7-2 and TRBJ2-1; 11 positions match TRBD2. The receptor's source is an adult in good health. CDR3: CASSGFGTSGNNEQFF. Written as DNA, the CDR3 is TGTGCCAGCAGCGGGTTCGGGACTAGCGGTAACAATGAGCAGTTCTTC. The complete variable domain, with remaining parts taken from reference TRBV7-2 and TRBJ2-1, reads GAGVSQSPSNKVTEKGKDVELRCDPISGHTALYWYRQSLGQGLEFLIYFQGNSAPDKSGLPSDRFSAERTGGSVSTLTIQRTQQEDSAVYLCASSGFGTSGNNEQFFGPGTRLTVL.